The rows below give T cell receptor beta chains drawn from one sample of a study of beta chain features in type 1 diabetes. Profiling relied on immunoSEQ multiplex PCR, and the TCRdb table lists in-frame clones only, not all of them. The sample has hundreds of thousands of clones, around 15% seen once. The sample consisted of naive CD4+ T cells from blood. Receptors were obtained from a young man with type 1 diabetes. Both conserved end residues are part of each CDR3. The D gene is left open where the match is weak. Only part of the rows carry a size: once, few, many, or a class if the clone is expanded.

CDR3,DNA,J,D,size,V
CASLIHARTDTQYF,TGCGCCAGCTTGATCCACGCACGCACAGATACGCAGTATTTT,TRBJ2-3,-,-,TRBV5-1
CAWSVAGAGEGQPQHF,TGTGCCTGGAGTGTAGCGGGCGCGGGCGAAGGTCAGCCCCAGCATTTT,TRBJ1-5,-,few,TRBV30
CASSTQGYEQYF,TGTGCCAGCAGTACCCAGGGATACGAGCAGTACTTC,TRBJ2-7,-,few,TRBV25-1
CASSFPSPAGETQYF,TGCGCCAGCAGCTTCCCATCCCCCGCCGGTGAGACCCAGTACTTC,TRBJ2-5,-,few,TRBV5-1
CASSLEGTGMDTQYF,TGTGCCAGCAGCTTGGAGGGGACAGGAATGGATACGCAGTATTTT,TRBJ2-3,TRBD1,-,TRBV5-6
CASSRPAEAGIEQYF,TGCGCCAGCAGCCGGCCGGCGGAGGCGGGTATCGAGCAGTACTTC,TRBJ2-7,-,few,TRBV5-1
CAWGGNTEAFF,TGTGCCTGGGGAGGGAACACTGAAGCTTTCTTT,TRBJ1-1,-,few,TRBV30
CASSSIPNVLTF,TGTGCCAGCAGCTCCATCCCCAACGTCCTGACTTTC,TRBJ2-6,-,-,TRBV7-3
CASREGRRQETQYF,TGTGCCAGCAGAGAGGGACGTCGGCAAGAGACCCAGTACTTC,TRBJ2-5,-,-,TRBV27
CAISLGGRDTDTQYF,TGTGCCATCAGTCTTGGAGGCAGGGATACAGATACGCAGTATTTT,TRBJ2-3,-,-,TRBV10-3
CASIDSRSYEQYF,TGTGCCAGCATAGACTCCCGCTCCTACGAGCAGTACTTC,TRBJ2-7,-,-,TRBV28
CASSQDADRGLAGDLGYEQYF,TGTGCCAGCAGCCAAGATGCCGATCGGGGACTAGCGGGGGACCTGGGCTACGAGCAGTACTTC,TRBJ2-7,TRBD2,-,TRBV4-2
CASSLFSEQYF,TGTGCCAGCAGCTTATTCTCCGAGCAGTACTTC,TRBJ2-7,-,-,TRBV7-2
CASSLAGTGGGYTF,TGTGCCAGCAGCTTAGCCGGGACAGGGGGTGGCTACACCTTC,TRBJ1-2,TRBD1,-,TRBV7-9
CASSVLDFQETQYF,TGCGCCAGCAGCGTTCTGGACTTTCAAGAGACCCAGTACTTC,TRBJ2-5,-,few,TRBV5-1
CASSDQQGRGNYGYTF,TGTGCCAGCAGTGACCAGCAGGGAAGAGGGAACTATGGCTACACCTTC,TRBJ1-2,-,-,TRBV6-1
CASSFHGRGNQPQHF,TGTGCCAGCAGCTTTCACGGGAGAGGCAATCAGCCCCAGCATTTT,TRBJ1-5,-,-,TRBV5-4
CASSGGDFEGETQYF,TGTGCCAGCAGCGGCGGCGACTTCGAGGGAGAGACCCAGTACTTC,TRBJ2-5,-,-,TRBV5-6
CASSLGAASEQYF,TGTGCCAGCAGCTTGGGGGCGGCAAGTGAGCAGTACTTC,TRBJ2-7,-,few,TRBV5-4
CASTTSLDEQFF,TGTGCCAGCACAACTAGCCTCGATGAGCAGTTCTTC,TRBJ2-1,-,few,TRBV2
CASSPRGSGANAEAFF,TGTGCCAGCAGCCCCCGGGGGTCAGGGGCCAACGCTGAAGCTTTCTTT,TRBJ1-1,-,few,TRBV9
CASGGGQDNSPLHF,TGTGCCAGCGGAGGGGGCCAGGATAATTCACCCCTCCACTTT,TRBJ1-6,TRBD1,-,TRBV2
CASTMTSGSSEQYF,TGTGCCAGCACCATGACTAGCGGGAGCTCCGAGCAGTACTTC,TRBJ2-7,TRBD2,-,TRBV6-6
CASSSPDKLWTQYF,TGTGCCAGCAGTTCGCCGGACAAATTGTGGACCCAGTACTTC,TRBJ2-5,-,-,TRBV6-5
CASSLGHSGANVLTF,TGTGCCAGCAGCTTAGGACACTCTGGGGCCAACGTCCTGACTTTC,TRBJ2-6,-,few,TRBV11-2
CASSPSGTRSFETQYF,TGTGCCAGCAGCCCCTCGGGGACTAGGTCTTTTGAGACCCAGTACTTC,TRBJ2-5,TRBD2,few,TRBV5-4
CASSSDRIVNEQFF,TGTGCCAGCAGTTCGGACAGGATAGTGAATGAGCAGTTCTTC,TRBJ2-1,TRBD1,-,TRBV6-1
CASSQDRGPYEQYF,TGTGCCAGCAGTCAGGACAGGGGGCCCTACGAGCAGTACTTC,TRBJ2-7,TRBD1,once,TRBV28
CAWSPGGTAQYF,TGTGCCTGGAGCCCAGGGGGAACCGCGCAGTATTTT,TRBJ2-3,TRBD1,few,TRBV30
CASYGRAYNEQFF,TGTGCCAGCTACGGCAGGGCCTACAATGAGCAGTTCTTC,TRBJ2-1,-,few,TRBV5-4
CASSQESGGRSPLHF,TGCGCCAGCAGCCAAGAATCAGGGGGTCGTTCACCCCTCCACTTT,TRBJ1-6,TRBD1,few,TRBV4-3
CSVSKPENTEAFF,TGCAGCGTTAGTAAGCCAGAGAACACTGAAGCTTTCTTT,TRBJ1-1,-,-,TRBV29-1
CASSQELQGYNEQFF,TGTGCCAGCTCACAAGAGTTACAGGGGTACAATGAGCAGTTCTTC,TRBJ2-1,TRBD1,-,TRBV18
CASSQSFADPYNEQFF,TGCGCCAGCAGTCAATCGTTCGCGGACCCCTACAATGAGCAGTTCTTC,TRBJ2-1,-,few,TRBV23-1
CASSLGGGSSYEQYF,TGTGCCAGCAGCTTAGGCGGCGGAAGCTCCTACGAGCAGTACTTC,TRBJ2-7,-,few,TRBV11-2
CATSRALLISEDNQPQHF,TGTGCCACCAGCAGAGCCCTCCTGATTAGCGAGGACAATCAGCCCCAGCATTTT,TRBJ1-5,-,-,TRBV15